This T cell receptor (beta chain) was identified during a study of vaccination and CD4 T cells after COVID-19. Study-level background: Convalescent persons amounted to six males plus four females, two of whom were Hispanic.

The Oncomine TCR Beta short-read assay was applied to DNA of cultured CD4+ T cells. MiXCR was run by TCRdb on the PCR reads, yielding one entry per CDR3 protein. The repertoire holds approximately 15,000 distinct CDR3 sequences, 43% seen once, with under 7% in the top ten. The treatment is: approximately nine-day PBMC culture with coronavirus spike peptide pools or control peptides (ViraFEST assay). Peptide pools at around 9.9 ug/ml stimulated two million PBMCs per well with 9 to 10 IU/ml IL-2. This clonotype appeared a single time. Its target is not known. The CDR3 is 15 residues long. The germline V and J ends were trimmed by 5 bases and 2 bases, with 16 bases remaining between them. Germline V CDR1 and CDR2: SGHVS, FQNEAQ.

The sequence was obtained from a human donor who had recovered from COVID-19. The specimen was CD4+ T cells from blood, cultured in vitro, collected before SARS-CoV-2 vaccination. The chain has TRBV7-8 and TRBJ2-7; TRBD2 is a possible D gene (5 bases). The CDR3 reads CASSPSRDNTYEQYF. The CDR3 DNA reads TGTGCCAGCAGCCCTAGCCGCGACAATACCTACGAGCAGTACTTC.